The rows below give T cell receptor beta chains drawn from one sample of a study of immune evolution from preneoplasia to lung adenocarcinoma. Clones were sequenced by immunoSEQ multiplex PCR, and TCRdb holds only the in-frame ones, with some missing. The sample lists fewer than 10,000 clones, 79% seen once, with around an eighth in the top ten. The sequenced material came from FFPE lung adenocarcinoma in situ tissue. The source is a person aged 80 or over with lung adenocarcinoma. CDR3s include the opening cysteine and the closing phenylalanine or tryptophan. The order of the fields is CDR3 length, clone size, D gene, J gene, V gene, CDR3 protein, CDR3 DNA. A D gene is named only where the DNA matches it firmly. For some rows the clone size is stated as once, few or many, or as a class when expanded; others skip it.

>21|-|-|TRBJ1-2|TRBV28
CASSTIWAHGASPSPNYGYTF
TGTGCCAGCAGTACCATATGGGCTCACGGGGCAAGTCCATCTCCTAACTATGGCTACACCTTC
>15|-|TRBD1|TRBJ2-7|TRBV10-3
CAISESVTGYGEQYF
TGTGCCATCAGTGAGTCAGTGACAGGGTATGGCGAGCAGTACTTC
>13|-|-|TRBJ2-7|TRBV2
CASSERSKGEQYF
TGTGCCAGCAGTGAACGATCTAAGGGCGAGCAGTACTTC
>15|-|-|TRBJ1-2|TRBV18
CASSPQHRGPYGYTF
TGTGCCAGCTCACCACAACACCGGGGCCCATATGGCTACACCTTC
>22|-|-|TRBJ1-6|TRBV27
CASSLVLPGRRALSSYNSPLHF
TGTGCCAGCAGTTTAGTGTTACCGGGACGCCGAGCCCTAAGCTCCTATAATTCACCCCTCCACTTT
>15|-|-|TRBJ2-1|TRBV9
CASSVSPDGWYEQFF
TGTGCCAGCAGCGTTTCGCCGGACGGTTGGTATGAGCAGTTCTTC
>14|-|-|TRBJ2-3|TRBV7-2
CASSLAQGSYTQYF
TGTGCCAGCAGCTTAGCACAGGGTTCCTATACGCAGTATTTT
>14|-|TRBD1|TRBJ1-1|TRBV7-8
CASSLQGASTEAFF
TGTGCCAGCAGCCTCCAGGGGGCAAGCACTGAAGCTTTCTTT
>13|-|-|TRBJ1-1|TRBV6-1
CASSGRENTEAFF
TGTGCCAGCAGTGGCAGGGAGAACACTGAAGCTTTCTTT
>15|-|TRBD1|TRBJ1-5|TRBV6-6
CASKAGQGGNQPQHF
TGTGCCAGCAAAGCGGGACAGGGAGGCAATCAGCCCCAGCATTTT
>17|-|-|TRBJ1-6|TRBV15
CATSSGVTVSYNSPLHF
TGTGCCACCAGCAGTGGGGTGACAGTATCCTATAATTCACCCCTCCACTTT
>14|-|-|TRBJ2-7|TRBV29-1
CSVGVVGARYEQYF
TGCAGCGTTGGGGTTGTGGGGGCGCGGTACGAGCAGTACTTC
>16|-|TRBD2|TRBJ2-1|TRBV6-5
CASSYLGTSGANEQFF
TGTGCCAGCAGTTACCTCGGGACTAGCGGGGCTAATGAGCAGTTCTTC
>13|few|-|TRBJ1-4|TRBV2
CASSAGDNEKLFF
TGTGCCAGCAGTGCGGGGGATAATGAAAAACTGTTTTTT
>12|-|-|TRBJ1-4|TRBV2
CASSERGEKLFF
TGTGCCAGCAGTGAAAGGGGGGAAAAACTGTTTTTT
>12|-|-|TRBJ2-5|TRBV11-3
CASSLMGETQYF
TGTGCCAGCAGCTTAATGGGGGAGACCCAGTACTTC
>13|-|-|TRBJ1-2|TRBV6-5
CASWKGQGIAYTF
TGTGCCAGCTGGAAGGGGCAGGGGATTGCCTACACCTTC
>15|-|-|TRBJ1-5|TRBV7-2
CASSLVGGANQPQHF
TGTGCCAGCAGCTTAGTGGGAGGGGCCAATCAGCCCCAGCATTTT
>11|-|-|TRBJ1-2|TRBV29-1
CSVRSGERYTF
TGCAGCGTGCGCTCAGGCGAGCGCTACACCTTC
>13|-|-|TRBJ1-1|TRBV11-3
CASSLTGRTEAFF
TGTGCCAGCAGCTTAACTGGGAGGACTGAAGCTTTCTTT
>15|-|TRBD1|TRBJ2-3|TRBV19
CASSLGQGGADTQYF
TGTGCCAGTAGTTTAGGACAGGGTGGAGCAGATACGCAGTATTTT
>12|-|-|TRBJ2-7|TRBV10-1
CASSENWDEQYF
TGCGCCAGCAGTGAAAACTGGGACGAGCAGTACTTC
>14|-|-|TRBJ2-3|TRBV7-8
CASSLKTGLDTQYF
TGTGCCAGCAGCTTAAAAACAGGATTAGATACGCAGTATTTT
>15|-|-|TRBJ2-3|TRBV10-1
CASSEAGASTDTQYF
TGCGCCAGCAGTGAGGCGGGGGCCAGCACAGATACGCAGTATTTT
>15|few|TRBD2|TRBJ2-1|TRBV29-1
CSVVKGLYLYNEQFF
TGCAGCGTGGTAAAGGGACTATACCTCTACAATGAGCAGTTCTTC
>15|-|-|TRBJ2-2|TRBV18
CASSPADSPGGELFF
TGTGCCAGCTCACCAGCGGACAGCCCCGGCGGGGAGCTGTTTTTT
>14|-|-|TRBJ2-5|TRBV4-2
CASSQESTLETQYF
TGTGCCAGCAGCCAAGAGAGTACCCTAGAGACCCAGTACTTC
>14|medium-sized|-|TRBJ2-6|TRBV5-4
CASSLQGPDSVLTF
TGTGCCAGCAGCTTGCAGGGACCCGACAGCGTCCTGACTTTC
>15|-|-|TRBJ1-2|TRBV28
CASSHPRRGVYGYTF
TGTGCCAGCAGTCACCCCAGGAGAGGGGTCTATGGCTACACCTTC
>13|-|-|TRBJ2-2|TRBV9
CASSPSLTGELFF
TGTGCCAGCAGCCCTTCCCTCACCGGGGAGCTGTTTTTT
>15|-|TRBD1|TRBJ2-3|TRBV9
CASSAGQGNTDTQYF
TGTGCCAGCAGCGCCGGACAGGGAAACACAGATACGCAGTATTTT
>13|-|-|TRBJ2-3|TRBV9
CASSGGNTDTQYF
TGTGCCAGCAGCGGCGGAAACACAGATACGCAGTATTTT
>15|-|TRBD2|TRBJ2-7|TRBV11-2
CASSLARGGSYEQYF
TGTGCCAGCAGCTTAGCTCGGGGGGGTTCGTACGAGCAGTACTTC
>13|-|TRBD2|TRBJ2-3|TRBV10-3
CATLAEGTDTQYF
TGTGCCACCCTAGCGGAGGGCACAGATACGCAGTATTTT
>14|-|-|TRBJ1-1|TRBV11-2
CASGLGGAHTEAFF
TGTGCCAGCGGGCTTGGGGGGGCTCACACTGAAGCTTTCTTT
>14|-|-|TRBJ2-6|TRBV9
CASRGSSGANVLTF
TGTGCCAGCAGGGGCAGCTCTGGGGCCAACGTCCTGACTTTC
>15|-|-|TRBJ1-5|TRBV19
CASSMLSTGNQPQHF
TGTGCCAGTAGTATGTTGAGTACAGGCAATCAGCCCCAGCATTTT
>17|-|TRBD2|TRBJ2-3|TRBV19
CASTPLAGGTSTDTQYF
TGTGCCAGTACCCCTCTAGCGGGGGGGACTAGCACAGATACGCAGTATTTT
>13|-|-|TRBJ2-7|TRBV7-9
CASNLDPGSEQYF
TGTGCCAGCAACTTAGACCCAGGGTCCGAGCAGTACTTC
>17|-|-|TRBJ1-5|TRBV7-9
CASSLPKTGVSNQPQHF
TGTGCCAGCAGCTTACCTAAGACAGGAGTTAGCAATCAGCCCCAGCATTTT